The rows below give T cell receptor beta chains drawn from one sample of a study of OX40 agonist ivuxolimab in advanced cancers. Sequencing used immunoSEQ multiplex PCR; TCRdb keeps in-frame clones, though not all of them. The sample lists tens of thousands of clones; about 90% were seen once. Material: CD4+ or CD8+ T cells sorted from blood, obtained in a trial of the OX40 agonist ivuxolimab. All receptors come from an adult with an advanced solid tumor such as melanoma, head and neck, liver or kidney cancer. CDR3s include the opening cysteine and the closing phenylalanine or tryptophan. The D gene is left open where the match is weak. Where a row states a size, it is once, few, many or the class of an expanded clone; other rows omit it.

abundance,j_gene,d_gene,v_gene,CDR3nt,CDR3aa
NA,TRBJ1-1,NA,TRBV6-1,TGTGCCACTCCCGAGCACGGGGGGATGACTGAAGCTTTCTTT,CATPEHGGMTEAFF
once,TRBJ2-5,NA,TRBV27,TGTGCCAGCAGTTACACGGCCTGGGGGCAAGAGACCCAGTACTTC,CASSYTAWGQETQYF
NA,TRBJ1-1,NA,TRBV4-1,TGCGCCAGCAGCCAAGATCTCGGGGGCCGGAACACTGAAGCTTTCTTT,CASSQDLGGRNTEAFF
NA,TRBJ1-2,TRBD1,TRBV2,TGTGCCAGCAGTGAAGCGACGACAGGGGGAGGCTACACCTTC,CASSEATTGGGYTF
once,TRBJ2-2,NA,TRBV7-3,TGTGCCAGCAGTTTCTCCCTAGGTGGGGAGCTGTTTTTT,CASSFSLGGELFF
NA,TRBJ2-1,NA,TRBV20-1,TGCAGTGCTAGTATAGCATATGAGCAGTTCTTC,CSASIAYEQFF
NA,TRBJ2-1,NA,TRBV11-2,TGTGCCAGCAGCCGTACTAGTTACTTTGAGCAGTTCTTC,CASSRTSYFEQFF
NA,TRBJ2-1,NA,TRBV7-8,TGTGCCAGCAGCCCCGTGAGGACTTCCTACAATGAGCAGTTCTTC,CASSPVRTSYNEQFF
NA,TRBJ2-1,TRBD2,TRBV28,TGTGCCAGCAGTTCCCCTACTAGCGGGAGAACTTACTCCTACAATGAGCAGTTCTTC,CASSSPTSGRTYSYNEQFF
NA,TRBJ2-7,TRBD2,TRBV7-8,TGTGCCTCAACGGAGGGGATGGGCGGGAGTCCCTACGAGCAGTACTTC,CASTEGMGGSPYEQYF
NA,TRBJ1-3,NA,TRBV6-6,TGTGCCAGCAGTTCGGACGGAGGAAACACCATATATTTT,CASSSDGGNTIYF
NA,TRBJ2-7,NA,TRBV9,TGTGCCAGCAGCGTAGAACGGGACCCATTCTACGAGCAGTACTTC,CASSVERDPFYEQYF
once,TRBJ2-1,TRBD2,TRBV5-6,TGTGCCAGCAGCTTGCCTAGCGGGAGCTCCTACAATGAGCAGTTCTTC,CASSLPSGSSYNEQFF
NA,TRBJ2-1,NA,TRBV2,TGTGCCAGCAGTGAAACCGGCAGGGGAACTTACAATGAGCAGTTCTTC,CASSETGRGTYNEQFF
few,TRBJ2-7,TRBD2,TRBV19,TGTGCCAGTAGTATGTCTAGCGGGCCCTACGAGCAGTACTTC,CASSMSSGPYEQYF
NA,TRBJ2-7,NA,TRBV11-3,TGTGCCAGCAGCTTAGGTACCGAGCAGTACTTC,CASSLGTEQYF
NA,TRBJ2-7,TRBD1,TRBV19,TGTGCCACCAAGGACAGGGACTCCTACGAGCAGTACTTC,CATKDRDSYEQYF